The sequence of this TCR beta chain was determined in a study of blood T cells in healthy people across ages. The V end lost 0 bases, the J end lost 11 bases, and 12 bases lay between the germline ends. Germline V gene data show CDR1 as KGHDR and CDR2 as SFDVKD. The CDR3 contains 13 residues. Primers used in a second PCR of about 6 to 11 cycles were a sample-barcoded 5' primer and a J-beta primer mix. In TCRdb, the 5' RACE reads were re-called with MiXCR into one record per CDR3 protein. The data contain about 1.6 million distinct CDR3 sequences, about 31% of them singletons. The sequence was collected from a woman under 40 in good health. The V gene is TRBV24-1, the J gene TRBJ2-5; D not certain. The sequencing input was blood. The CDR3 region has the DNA TGTGCCACCAGTGATTTGCAGCAGGACCAGCAGTACTTC. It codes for CATSDLQQDQQYF.